This TCR beta chain emerged from a study of blood T cell repertoires in COVID-19. Germline CDR1 LNHDA, CDR2 SQIVND (reference sequence). The length of the CDR3 is 15 residues. V lost 1 base to trimming and J lost 5 bases, with 14 bases between them. The data were produced by immunoSEQ multiplex PCR, yet TCRdb's version contains in-frame clones alone and is incomplete. The data show tens of thousands of clones, around 80% seen once. This clone was seen more than once but under ten times. This rearrangement joins TRBV19 to TRBJ2-5, with D possibly TRBD2 on 5 matching bases. The sequenced material came from peripheral blood. This TCR was recovered from an elderly woman with acute or convalescent COVID-19. CDR3: CASSIGFTSGETQYF. DNA of the CDR3: TGTGCCAGTAGTATAGGATTTACTAGTGGTGAGACCCAGTACTTC. The full variable domain, with the rest looked up from reference TRBV19 and TRBJ2-5, is DGGITQSPKYLFRKEGQNVTLSCEQNLNHDAMYWYRQDPGQGLRLIYYSQIVNDFQKGDIAEGYSVSREKKESFPLTVTSAQKNPTAFYLCASSIGFTSGETQYFGPGTRLLVL.